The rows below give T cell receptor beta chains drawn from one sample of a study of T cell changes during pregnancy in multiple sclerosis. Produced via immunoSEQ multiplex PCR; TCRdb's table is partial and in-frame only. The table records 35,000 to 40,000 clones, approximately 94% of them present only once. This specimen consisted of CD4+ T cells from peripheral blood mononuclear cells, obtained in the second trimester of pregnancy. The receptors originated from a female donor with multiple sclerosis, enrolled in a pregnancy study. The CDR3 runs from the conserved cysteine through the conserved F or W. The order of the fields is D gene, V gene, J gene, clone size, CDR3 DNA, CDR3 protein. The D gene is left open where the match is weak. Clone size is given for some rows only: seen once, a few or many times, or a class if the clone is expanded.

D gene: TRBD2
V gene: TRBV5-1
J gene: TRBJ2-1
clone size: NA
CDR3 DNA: TGCGCCAGCAGCTTGGAGCTAGCGGGATTTCATGAGCAGTTCTTC
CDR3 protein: CASSLELAGFHEQFF

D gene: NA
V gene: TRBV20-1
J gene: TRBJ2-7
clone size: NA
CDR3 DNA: TGCAGTGCGGGCGCTATCTACGAGCAGTACTTC
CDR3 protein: CSAGAIYEQYF

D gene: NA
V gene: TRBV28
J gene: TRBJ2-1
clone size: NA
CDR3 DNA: TGTGCCAGCAGTTCCCAAAAATCCTCCTACAATGAGCAGTTCTTC
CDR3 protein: CASSSQKSSYNEQFF

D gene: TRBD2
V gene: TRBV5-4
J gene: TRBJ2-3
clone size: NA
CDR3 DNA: TGTGCCAGCAGTCCCGGGGGGTACGGCCAGAACACAGATACGCAGTATTTT
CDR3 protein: CASSPGGYGQNTDTQYF

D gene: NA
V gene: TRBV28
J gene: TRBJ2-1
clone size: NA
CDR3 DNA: TGTGCCAGCAGTTCCCTCCTAAACAGAGGCAGGGCCTACAATGAGCAGTTCTTC
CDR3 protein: CASSSLLNRGRAYNEQFF

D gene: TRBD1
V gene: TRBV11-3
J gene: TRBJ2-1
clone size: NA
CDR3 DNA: TGTGCCAGCAGCTTACAGGGGGCTAATGAGCAGTTCTTC
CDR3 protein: CASSLQGANEQFF

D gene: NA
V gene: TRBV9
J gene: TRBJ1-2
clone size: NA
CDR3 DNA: TGTGCCAGCAGCGTAGTGGCGGGGAACTATGGCTACACCTTC
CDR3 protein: CASSVVAGNYGYTF

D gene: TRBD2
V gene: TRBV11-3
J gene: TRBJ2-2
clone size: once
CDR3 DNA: TGTGCCAGCAGCTTAGATCGGGAGGTCCCGACCGGGGAGCTGTTTTTT
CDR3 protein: CASSLDREVPTGELFF

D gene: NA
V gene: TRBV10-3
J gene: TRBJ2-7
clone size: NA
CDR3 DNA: TGTGCCATCAGGCTAGGAGTTGGGTACGAGCAGTACTTC
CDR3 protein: CAIRLGVGYEQYF

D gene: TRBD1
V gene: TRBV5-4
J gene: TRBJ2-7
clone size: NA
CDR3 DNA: TGTGCCAGCAGCTGGGGCGCCTCGGGACAGACCTACGAGCAGTACTTC
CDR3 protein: CASSWGASGQTYEQYF

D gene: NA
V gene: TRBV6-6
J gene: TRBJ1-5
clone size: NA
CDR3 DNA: TGTGCCAGCAGGGGCCTTAGCAATCAGCCCCAGCATTTT
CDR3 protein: CASRGLSNQPQHF

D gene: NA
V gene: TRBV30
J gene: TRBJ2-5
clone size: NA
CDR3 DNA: TGTGCCTGGAGTGTCCGGAGCCAAGAGACCCAGTACTTC
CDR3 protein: CAWSVRSQETQYF

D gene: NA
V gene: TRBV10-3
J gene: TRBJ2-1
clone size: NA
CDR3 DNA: TGTGCCATCAATGCAGGGGAAAGGGGCGGAAGGGTGCAGTTCTTC
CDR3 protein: CAINAGERGGRVQFF

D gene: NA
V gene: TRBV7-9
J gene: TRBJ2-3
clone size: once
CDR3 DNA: TGTGCCAGCAGCTTCAGCGCCGCTACGGGCACAGATACGCAGTATTTT
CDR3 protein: CASSFSAATGTDTQYF

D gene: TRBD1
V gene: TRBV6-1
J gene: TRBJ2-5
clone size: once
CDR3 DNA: TGTGCCAGCAGTGTATGGGGACAGGGTGGAGAGACCCAGTACTTC
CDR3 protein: CASSVWGQGGETQYF

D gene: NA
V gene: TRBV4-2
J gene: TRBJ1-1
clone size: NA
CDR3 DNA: TGTGCCAGCAGTCCTGAATTGGGGGCCGGTGAAGCTTTCTTT
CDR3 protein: CASSPELGAGEAFF

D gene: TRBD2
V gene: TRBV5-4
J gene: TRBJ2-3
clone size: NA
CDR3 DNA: TGTGCCAGCAGCTGGACTAGCGGGAGCACAGATACGCAGTATTTT
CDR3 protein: CASSWTSGSTDTQYF

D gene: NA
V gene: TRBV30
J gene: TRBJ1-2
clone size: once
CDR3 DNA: TGTGCCTGGAGTGAAGACAGTTATTGGTTAGGCTACACCTTC
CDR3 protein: CAWSEDSYWLGYTF

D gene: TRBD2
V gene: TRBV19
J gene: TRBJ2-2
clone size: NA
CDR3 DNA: TGTGCCAGTAGTCCGGGGGGGCCGAACACCGGGGAGCTGTTTTTT
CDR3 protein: CASSPGGPNTGELFF

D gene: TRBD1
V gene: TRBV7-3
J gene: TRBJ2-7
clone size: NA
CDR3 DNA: TGTGCCAGCAGCTCGGGACAGGGTAAAGGCGAGCAGTACTTC
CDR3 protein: CASSSGQGKGEQYF

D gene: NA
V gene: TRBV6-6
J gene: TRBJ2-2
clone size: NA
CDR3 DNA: TGTGCCAGCAGCTACGAACGGGGGACCCTCGCCGGGGAGCTGTTTTTT
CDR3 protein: CASSYERGTLAGELFF

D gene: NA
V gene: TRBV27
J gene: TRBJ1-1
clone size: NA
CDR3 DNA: TGTGCCAGCAGAACAGGATACACTGAAGCTTTCTTT
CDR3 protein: CASRTGYTEAFF